The rows below give T cell receptor beta chains drawn from one sample of a study of pediatric ulcerative colitis. Libraries were prepared by immunoSEQ multiplex PCR; TCRdb keeps only in-frame clonotypes and omits some of them. The top ten clones hold 1.1% of a sample with tens of thousands of clones, roughly 81% of them seen once. The sample was gut tissue. The origin of the receptors is a boy aged 10-17 years with mild ulcerative colitis. The CDR3 runs from the conserved cysteine through the conserved F or W. Fields, in order: CDR3 protein, CDR3 DNA, J gene, D gene, clone size, V gene. D genes are given only for firm matches. Some rows mark clone size as missing; the rest say once, few, many or name a class of expanded clone.

CASSEAVETQYF TGTGCCAGCAGTGAGGCGGTAGAGACCCAGTACTTC TRBJ2-5 . . TRBV6-1
CAWIGTEMNTEAFF TGTGCCTGGATAGGGACCGAGATGAACACTGAAGCTTTCTTT TRBJ1-1 . . TRBV30
CASSLGLAGWDEQFF TGCGCCAGCAGCTTGGGACTAGCGGGGTGGGATGAGCAGTTCTTC TRBJ2-1 TRBD2 . TRBV5-1
CASSDLPNYEQYF TGCGCCAGCAGCGACCTACCCAACTACGAGCAGTACTTC TRBJ2-7 . . TRBV5-1
CASSEGLRGLPVNSNQPQHF TGTGCCAGCAGTGAAGGGCTCAGGGGGTTACCGGTGAATAGCAATCAGCCCCAGCATTTT TRBJ1-5 TRBD1 . TRBV6-1
CASSVKPGEDSYNSPLHF TGTGCCAGCAGTGTCAAGCCAGGGGAGGACTCCTATAATTCACCCCTCCACTTT TRBJ1-6 . . TRBV6-1
CASSLTQQETQYF TGCGCCAGCAGCTTGACACAGCAAGAGACCCAGTACTTC TRBJ2-5 . . TRBV5-1
CASTLGQGGNEQYF TGTGCCAGCACGCTCGGGCAGGGAGGTAACGAGCAGTACTTC TRBJ2-7 . . TRBV27
CASSLEGGRGLYTYEQYF TGTGCCAGCAGCTTAGAAGGAGGCCGAGGCTTATACACTTACGAGCAGTACTTC TRBJ2-7 . . TRBV11-2
CASSFYGTGSTEAFF TGCGCCAGCAGCTTCTACGGGACAGGGAGCACTGAAGCTTTCTTT TRBJ1-1 TRBD1 . TRBV5-1
CSVLVGEGYTF TGCAGCGTTCTGGTAGGGGAGGGCTACACCTTC TRBJ1-2 . . TRBV29-1
CASSLRTGTRDDEQFF TGCGCCAGCAGCCTTCGGACAGGGACCCGGGACGATGAGCAGTTCTTC TRBJ2-1 TRBD1 . TRBV5-1
CASSVYPAGGQETQYF TGTGCCAGCAGTGTCTACCCAGCGGGGGGGCAAGAGACCCAGTACTTC TRBJ2-5 TRBD2 . TRBV2
CASTGPGGGYEQYF TGCGCCAGCACTGGTCCAGGGGGAGGTTACGAGCAGTACTTC TRBJ2-7 . . TRBV10-2
CASSLVGGRQPQHF TGTGCCAGCAGCTTAGTTGGAGGGCGGCAGCCCCAGCATTTT TRBJ1-5 . . TRBV7-2
CSVILTVYTEAFF TGCAGCGTTATTCTGACAGTTTACACTGAAGCTTTCTTT TRBJ1-1 . . TRBV29-1
CASSVKYQPQHF TGTGCCAGCAGTGTAAAGTATCAGCCCCAGCATTTT TRBJ1-5 . few TRBV2
CASSPRVGADTQYF TGTGCCAGCAGCCCGAGGGTAGGAGCAGATACGCAGTATTTT TRBJ2-3 . . TRBV7-2